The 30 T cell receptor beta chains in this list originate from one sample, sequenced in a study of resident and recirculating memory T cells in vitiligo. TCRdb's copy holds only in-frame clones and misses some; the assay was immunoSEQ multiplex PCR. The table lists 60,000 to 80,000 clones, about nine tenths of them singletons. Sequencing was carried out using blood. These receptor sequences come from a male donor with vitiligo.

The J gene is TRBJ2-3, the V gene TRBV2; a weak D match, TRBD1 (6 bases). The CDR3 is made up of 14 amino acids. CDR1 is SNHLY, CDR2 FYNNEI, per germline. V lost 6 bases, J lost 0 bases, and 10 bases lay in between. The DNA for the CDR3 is TGTGCCAGCAGAGGACAGACAAGCACAGATACGCAGTATTTT. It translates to CASRGQTSTDTQYF.

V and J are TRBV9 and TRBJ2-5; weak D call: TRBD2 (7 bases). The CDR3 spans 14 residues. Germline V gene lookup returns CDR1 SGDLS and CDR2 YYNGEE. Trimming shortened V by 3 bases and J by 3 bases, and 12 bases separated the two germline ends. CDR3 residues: CASSEGGGKETQYF. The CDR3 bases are TGTGCCAGCAGCGAGGGGGGGGGCAAAGAGACCCAGTACTTC. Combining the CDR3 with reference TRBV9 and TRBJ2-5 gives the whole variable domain DSGVTQTPKHLITATGQRVTLRCSPRSGDLSVYWYQQSLDQGLQFLIQYYNGEERAKGNILERFSAQQFPDLHSELNLSSLELGDSALYFCASSEGGGKETQYFGPGTRLLVL.

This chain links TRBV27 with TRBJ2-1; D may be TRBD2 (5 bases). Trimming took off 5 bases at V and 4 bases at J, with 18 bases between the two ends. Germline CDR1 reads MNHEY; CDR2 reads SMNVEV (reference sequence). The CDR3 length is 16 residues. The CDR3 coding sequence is TGTGCCAGCAGTCATCTTCTCGTGGAGGCTTACAATGAGCAGTTCTTC. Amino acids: CASSHLLVEAYNEQFF.

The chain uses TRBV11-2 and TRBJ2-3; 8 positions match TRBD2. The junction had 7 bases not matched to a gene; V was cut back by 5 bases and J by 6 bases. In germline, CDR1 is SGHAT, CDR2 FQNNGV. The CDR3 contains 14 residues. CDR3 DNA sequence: TGTGCCAGCAGCCTACCGGGGGGGTGGGATACGCAGTATTTT. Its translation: CASSLPGGWDTQYF.

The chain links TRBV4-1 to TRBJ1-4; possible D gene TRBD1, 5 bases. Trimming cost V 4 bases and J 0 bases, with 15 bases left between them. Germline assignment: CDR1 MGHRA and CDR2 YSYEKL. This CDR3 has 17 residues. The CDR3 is CASSPPTADATNEKLFF. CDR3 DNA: TGCGCCAGCAGCCCTCCGACAGCCGATGCAACTAATGAAAAACTGTTTTTT.

The CDR3 DNA reads as TGTGCCAGCAGCCCAGGACTGAAAGGGAATACGCAGTATTTT. Its protein is CASSPGLKGNTQYF. This chain links TRBV7-2 with TRBJ2-3; maybe TRBD2 (5 bases). The CDR3 contains 14 residues. Trimming left V 5 bases short and J 7 bases short, with 16 bases between. CDR1 SGHTA and CDR2 FQGNSA come from the germline V gene.

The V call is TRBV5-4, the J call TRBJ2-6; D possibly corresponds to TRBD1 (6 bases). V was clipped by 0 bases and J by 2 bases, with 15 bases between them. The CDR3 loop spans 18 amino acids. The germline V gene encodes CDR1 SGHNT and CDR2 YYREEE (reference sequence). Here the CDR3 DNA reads TGTGCCAGCAGCTTGGGTGTTCAGGGGCGAGCTGGGGCCAACGTCCTGACTTTC. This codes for CASSLGVQGRAGANVLTF.

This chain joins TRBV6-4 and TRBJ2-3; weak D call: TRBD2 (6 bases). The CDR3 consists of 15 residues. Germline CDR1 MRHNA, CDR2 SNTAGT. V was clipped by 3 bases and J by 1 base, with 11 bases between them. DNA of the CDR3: TGTGCCAGCAGTGAGGGTTCGGGGGGCACAGATACGCAGTATTTT. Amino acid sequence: CASSEGSGGTDTQYF.

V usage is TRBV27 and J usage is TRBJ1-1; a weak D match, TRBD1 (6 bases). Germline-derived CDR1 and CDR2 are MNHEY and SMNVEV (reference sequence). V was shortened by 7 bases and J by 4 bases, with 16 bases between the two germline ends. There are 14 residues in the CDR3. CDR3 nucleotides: TGTGCCAGCACTACTGGGGGCAGGGGCACTGAAGCTTTCTTT. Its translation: CASTTGGRGTEAFF.

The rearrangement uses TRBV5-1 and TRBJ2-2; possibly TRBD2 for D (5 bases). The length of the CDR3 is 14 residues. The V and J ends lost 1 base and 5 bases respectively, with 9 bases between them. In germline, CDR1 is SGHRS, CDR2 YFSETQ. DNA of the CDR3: TGCGCCAGCAGCTTGCGGGATGGGACCGGGGAGCTGTTTTTT. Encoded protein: CASSLRDGTGELFF. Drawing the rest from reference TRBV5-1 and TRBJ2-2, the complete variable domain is KAGVTQTPRYLIKTRGQQVTLSCSPISGHRSVSWYQQTPGQGLQFLFEYFSETQRNKGNFPGRFSGRQFSNSRSEMNVSTLELGDSALYLCASSLRDGTGELFFGEGSRLTVL.

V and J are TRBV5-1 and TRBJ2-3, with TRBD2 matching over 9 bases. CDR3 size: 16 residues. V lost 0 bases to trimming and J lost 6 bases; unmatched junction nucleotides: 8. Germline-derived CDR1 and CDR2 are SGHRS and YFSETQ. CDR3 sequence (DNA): TGCGCCAGCAGCTTGGAGACTAGCGGCTTACCGGATACGCAGTATTTT. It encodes CASSLETSGLPDTQYF. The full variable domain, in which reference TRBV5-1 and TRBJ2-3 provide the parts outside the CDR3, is KAGVTQTPRYLIKTRGQQVTLSCSPISGHRSVSWYQQTPGQGLQFLFEYFSETQRNKGNFPGRFSGRQFSNSRSEMNVSTLELGDSALYLCASSLETSGLPDTQYFGPGTRLTVL.

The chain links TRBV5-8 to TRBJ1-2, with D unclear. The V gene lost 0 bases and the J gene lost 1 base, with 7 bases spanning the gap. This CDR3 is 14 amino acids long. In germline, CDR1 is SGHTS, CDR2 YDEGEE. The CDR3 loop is CASSLERINYGYTF. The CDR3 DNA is TGTGCCAGCAGCTTGGAGAGAATTAACTATGGCTACACCTTC.

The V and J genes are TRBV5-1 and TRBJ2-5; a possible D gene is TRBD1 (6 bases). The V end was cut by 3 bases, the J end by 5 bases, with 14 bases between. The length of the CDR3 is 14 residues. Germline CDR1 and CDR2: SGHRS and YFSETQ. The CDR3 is CASSSDGQSETQYF. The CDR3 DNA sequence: TGCGCCAGCAGCTCTGACGGACAGTCGGAGACCCAGTACTTC.

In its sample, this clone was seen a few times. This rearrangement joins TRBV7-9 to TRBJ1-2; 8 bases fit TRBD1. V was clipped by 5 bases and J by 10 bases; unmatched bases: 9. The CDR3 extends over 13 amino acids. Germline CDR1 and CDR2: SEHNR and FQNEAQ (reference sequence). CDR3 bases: TGTGCCAGCAGCCCCAGCCAGGGGGCAGACTACACCTTC. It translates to CASSPSQGADYTF.

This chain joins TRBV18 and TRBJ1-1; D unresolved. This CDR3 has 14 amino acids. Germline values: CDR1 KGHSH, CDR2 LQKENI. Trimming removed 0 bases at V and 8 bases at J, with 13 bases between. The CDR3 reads CASSPPSADIEAFF. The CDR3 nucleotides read TGTGCCAGCTCACCACCCTCGGCAGACATCGAAGCTTTCTTT.

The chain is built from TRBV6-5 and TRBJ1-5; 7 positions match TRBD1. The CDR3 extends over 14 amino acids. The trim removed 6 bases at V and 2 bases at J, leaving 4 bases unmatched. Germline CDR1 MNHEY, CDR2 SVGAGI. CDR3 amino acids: CASSTGQGNQPQHF. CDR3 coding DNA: TGTGCCAGCAGCACTGGACAGGGCAATCAGCCCCAGCATTTT.

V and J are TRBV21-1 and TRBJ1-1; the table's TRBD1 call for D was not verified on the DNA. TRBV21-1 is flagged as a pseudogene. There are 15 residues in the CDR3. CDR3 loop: CASSSTQGLNTEAFF. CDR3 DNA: TGTGCCAGCAGCTCAACACAGGGGTTGAACACTGAAGCTTTCTTT.

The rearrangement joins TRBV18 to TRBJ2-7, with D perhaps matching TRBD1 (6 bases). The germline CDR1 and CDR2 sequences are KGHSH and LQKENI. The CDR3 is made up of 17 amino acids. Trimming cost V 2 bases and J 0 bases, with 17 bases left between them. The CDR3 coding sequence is TGTGCCAGCTCACCAGGGGATCAGGACAGACCCTCCTACGAGCAGTACTTC. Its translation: CASSPGDQDRPSYEQYF.

This CDR3 is CASSTDTYEQYF. The CDR3 bases are TGTGCCAGCAGTACGGACACCTACGAGCAGTACTTC. The genes are TRBV6-5 and TRBJ2-7; a weak D match, TRBD1 (5 bases). Trimming left V 5 bases short and J 2 bases short, with 7 bases between. Germline CDR1 MNHEY, CDR2 SVGAGI. The CDR3 is made up of 12 amino acids.

CDR3 nucleotide sequence: TGTGCCAGTAGGTCAACTAGCGGGGCCTACAATGAGCAGTTCTTC. Amino acid sequence: CASRSTSGAYNEQFF. The chain is built from TRBV19 and TRBJ2-1; 10 nucleotides agree with TRBD2. The ends lost 6 bases at V and 2 bases at J; junction bases unmatched: 4. The CDR3 covers 15 residues. CDR1 and CDR2 (germline): LNHDA, SQIVND (reference sequence). Full variable domain (missing parts from reference TRBV19 and TRBJ2-1): DGGITQSPKYLFRKEGQNVTLSCEQNLNHDAMYWYRQDPGQGLRLIYYSQIVNDFQKGDIAEGYSVSREKKESFPLTVTSAQKNPTAFYLCASRSTSGAYNEQFFGPGTRLTVL.

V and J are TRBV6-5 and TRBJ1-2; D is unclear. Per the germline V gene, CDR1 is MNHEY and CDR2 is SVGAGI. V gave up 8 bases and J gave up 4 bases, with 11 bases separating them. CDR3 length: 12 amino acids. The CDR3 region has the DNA TGTGCCAGCTGGGGAGCTACCTATGGCTACACCTTC. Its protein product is CASWGATYGYTF.

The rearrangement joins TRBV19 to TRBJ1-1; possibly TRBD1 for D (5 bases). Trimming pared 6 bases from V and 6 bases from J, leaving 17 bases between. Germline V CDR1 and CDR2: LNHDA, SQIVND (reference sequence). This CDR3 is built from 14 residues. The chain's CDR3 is CASSLFGGGPEAFF. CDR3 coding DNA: TGTGCCAGTAGCCTATTCGGGGGGGGACCTGAAGCTTTCTTT.

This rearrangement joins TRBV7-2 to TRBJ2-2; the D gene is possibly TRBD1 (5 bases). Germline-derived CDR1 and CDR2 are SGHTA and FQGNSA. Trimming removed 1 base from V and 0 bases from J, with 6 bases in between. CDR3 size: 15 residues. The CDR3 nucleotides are TGTGCCAGCAGCTTAGAGGGGACGAACACCGGGGAGCTGTTTTTT. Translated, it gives CASSLEGTNTGELFF. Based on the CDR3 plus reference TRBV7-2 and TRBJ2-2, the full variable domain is GAGVSQSPSNKVTEKGKDVELRCDPISGHTALYWYRQSLGQGLEFLIYFQGNSAPDKSGLPSDRFSAERTGGSVSTLTIQRTQQEDSAVYLCASSLEGTNTGELFFGEGSRLTVL.

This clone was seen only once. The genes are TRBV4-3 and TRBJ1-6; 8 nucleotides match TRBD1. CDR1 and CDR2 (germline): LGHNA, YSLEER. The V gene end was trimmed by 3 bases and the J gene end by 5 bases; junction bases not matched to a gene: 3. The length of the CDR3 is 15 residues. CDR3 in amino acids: CASSQGQVNNSPLHF. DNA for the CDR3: TGCGCCAGCAGCCAGGGACAGGTTAATAATTCACCCCTCCACTTT.

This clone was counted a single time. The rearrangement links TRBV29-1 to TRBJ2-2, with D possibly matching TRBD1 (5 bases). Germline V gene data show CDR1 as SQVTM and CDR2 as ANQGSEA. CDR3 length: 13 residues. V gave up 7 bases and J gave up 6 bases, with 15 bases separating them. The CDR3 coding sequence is TGCAGCGCTAGAGCAGGGTGGCCCGGGGAGCTGTTTTTT. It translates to CSARAGWPGELFF.

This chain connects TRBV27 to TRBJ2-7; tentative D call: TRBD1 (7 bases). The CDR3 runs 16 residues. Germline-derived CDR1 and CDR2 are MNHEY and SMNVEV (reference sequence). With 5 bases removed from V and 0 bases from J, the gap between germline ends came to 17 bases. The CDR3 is CASSRRDSAHSYEQYF. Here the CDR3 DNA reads TGTGCCAGCAGTAGGAGGGACAGCGCCCACTCCTACGAGCAGTACTTC.

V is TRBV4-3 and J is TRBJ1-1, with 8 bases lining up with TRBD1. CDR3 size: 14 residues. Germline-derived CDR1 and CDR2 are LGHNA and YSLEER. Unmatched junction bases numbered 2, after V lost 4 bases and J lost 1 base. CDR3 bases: TGCGCCAGCAGCCCCGGACAGGGGAACACTGAAGCTTTCTTT. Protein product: CASSPGQGNTEAFF.

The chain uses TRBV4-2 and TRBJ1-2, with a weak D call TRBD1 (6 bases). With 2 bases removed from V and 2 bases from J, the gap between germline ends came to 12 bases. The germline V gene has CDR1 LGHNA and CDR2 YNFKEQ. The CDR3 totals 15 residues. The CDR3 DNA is TGTGCCAGCAGCCAACATGGGGGGGCCAACTATGGCTACACCTTC. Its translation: CASSQHGGANYGYTF.

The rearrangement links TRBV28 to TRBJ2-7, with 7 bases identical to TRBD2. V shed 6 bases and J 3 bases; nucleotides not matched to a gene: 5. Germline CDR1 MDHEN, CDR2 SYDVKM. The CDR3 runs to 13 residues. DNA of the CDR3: TGTGCCAGCAGCCAGCTAGCGGACTACGAGCAGTACTTC. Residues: CASSQLADYEQYF. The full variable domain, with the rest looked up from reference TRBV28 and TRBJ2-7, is DVKVTQSSRYLVKRTGEKVFLECVQDMDHENMFWYRQDPGLGLRLIYFSYDVKMKEKGDIPEGYSVSREKKERFSLILESASTNQTSMYLCASSQLADYEQYFGPGTRLTVT.

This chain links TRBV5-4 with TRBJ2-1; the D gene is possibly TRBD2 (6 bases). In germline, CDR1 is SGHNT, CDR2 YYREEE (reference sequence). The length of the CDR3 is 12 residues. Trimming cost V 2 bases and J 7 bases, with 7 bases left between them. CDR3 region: CASSFGGNEQFF. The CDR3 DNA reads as TGTGCCAGCAGCTTCGGGGGAAATGAGCAGTTCTTC.